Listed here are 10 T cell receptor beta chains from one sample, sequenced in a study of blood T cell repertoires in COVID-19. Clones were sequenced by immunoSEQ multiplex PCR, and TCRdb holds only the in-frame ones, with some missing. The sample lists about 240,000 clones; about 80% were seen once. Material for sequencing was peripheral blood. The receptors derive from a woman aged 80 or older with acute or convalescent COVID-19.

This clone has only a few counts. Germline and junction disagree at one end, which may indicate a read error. In nucleotides, the CDR3 is TGTGCCAGCAGCATAGGACTGAATTCACCCCTCCACTTT. As protein: CASSIGLNSPLHF. This chain connects TRBV13 to TRBJ1-6; the D is unclear. This CDR3 has 13 residues. Germline-derived CDR1 and CDR2 are PRHDT and FYEKMQ (reference sequence).

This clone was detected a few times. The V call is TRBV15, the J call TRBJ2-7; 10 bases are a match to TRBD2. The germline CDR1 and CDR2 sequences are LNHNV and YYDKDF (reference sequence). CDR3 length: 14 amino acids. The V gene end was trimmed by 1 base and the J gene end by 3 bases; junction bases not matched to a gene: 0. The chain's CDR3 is CATSRGLAGYEQYF. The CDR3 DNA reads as TGTGCCACCAGCAGAGGACTAGCGGGCTACGAGCAGTACTTC. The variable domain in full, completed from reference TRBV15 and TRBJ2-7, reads DAMVIQNPRYQVTQFGKPVTLSCSQTLNHNVMYWYQQKSSQAPKLLFHYYDKDFNNEADTPDNFQSRRPNTSFCFLDIRSPGLGDTAMYLCATSRGLAGYEQYFGPGTRLTVT.

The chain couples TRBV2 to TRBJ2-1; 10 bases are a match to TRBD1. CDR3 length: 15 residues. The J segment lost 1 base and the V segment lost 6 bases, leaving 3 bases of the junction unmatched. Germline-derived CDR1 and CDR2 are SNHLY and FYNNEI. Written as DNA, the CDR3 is TGTGCCAGCAGCAAGGACAGGGGGTCCTACAATGAGCAGTTCTTC. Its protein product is CASSKDRGSYNEQFF.

DNA of the CDR3: TGTGCCAGCAGTGAAGCGCAGGGATCCAGAGCCCAGCATTTT. Translation gives CASSEAQGSRAQHF. This chain uses TRBV6-1 with TRBJ1-5; TRBD1 is a possible D gene (5 bases). Germline-derived CDR1 and CDR2 are MNHNS and SASEGT. Trimming took 0 bases from V and 11 from J, leaving 14 bases between them. The CDR3 covers 14 residues.

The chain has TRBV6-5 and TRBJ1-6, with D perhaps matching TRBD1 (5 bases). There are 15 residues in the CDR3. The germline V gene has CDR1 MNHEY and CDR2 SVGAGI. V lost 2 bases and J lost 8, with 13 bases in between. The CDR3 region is CASSYRGSPDSPLHF. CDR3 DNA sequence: TGTGCCAGCAGTTACCGGGGGAGCCCGGATTCACCCCTCCACTTT.

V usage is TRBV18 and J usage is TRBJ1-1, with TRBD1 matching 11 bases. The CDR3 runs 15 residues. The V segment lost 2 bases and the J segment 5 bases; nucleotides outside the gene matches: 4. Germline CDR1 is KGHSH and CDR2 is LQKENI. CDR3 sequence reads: CASSPGQGAETEAFF. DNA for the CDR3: TGTGCCAGCTCACCAGGACAGGGGGCAGAGACTGAAGCTTTCTTT.

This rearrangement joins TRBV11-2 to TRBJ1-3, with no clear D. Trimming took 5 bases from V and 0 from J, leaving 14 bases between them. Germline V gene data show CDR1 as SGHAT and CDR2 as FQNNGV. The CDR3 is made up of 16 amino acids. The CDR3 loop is CASSPPLASSGNTIYF. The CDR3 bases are TGTGCCAGCAGCCCCCCACTAGCATCCTCTGGAAACACCATATATTTT.

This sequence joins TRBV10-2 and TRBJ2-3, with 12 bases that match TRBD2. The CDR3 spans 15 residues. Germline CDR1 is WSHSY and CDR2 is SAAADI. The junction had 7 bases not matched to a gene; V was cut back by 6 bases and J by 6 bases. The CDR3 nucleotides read TGCGCCAGCAGGCTAGCGGGGGGGCGGGGTGATACGCAGTATTTT. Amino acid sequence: CASRLAGGRGDTQYF.

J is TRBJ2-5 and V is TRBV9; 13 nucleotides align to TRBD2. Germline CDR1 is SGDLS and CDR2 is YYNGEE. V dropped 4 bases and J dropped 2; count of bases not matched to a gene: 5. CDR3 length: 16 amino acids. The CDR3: CASSTGLAGAQETQYF. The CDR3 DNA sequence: TGTGCCAGCAGCACCGGACTAGCGGGGGCTCAAGAGACCCAGTACTTC.

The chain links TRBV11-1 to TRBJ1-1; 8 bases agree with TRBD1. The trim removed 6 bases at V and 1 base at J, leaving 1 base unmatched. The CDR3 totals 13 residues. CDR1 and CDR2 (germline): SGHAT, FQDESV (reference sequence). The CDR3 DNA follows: TGTGCCAGCAGGGGGACAGGGAACACTGAAGCTTTCTTT. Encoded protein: CASRGTGNTEAFF.